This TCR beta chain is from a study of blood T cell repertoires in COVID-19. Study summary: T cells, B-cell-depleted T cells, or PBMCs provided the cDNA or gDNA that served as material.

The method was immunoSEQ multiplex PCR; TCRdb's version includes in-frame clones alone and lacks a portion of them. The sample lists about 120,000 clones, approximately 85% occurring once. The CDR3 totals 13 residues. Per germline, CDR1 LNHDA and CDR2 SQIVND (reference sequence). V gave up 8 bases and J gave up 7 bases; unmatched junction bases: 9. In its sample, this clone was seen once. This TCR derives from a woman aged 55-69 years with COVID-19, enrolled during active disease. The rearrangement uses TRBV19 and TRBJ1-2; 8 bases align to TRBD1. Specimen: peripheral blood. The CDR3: CASGTGSRGGYTF. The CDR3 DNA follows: TGTGCCAGTGGGACAGGCAGCAGAGGTGGCTACACCTTC.